The present TCR beta chain was sequenced within a study of blood T cell repertoires in COVID-19. J was trimmed by 8 bases and V by 5 bases; bases with no gene match: 6. The CDR3 consists of 14 residues. Germline V lookup: CDR1 SGHAT, CDR2 FQNNGV. The table came from immunoSEQ multiplex PCR; TCRdb's copy has only in-frame clones and leaves some out. The sample comprises some 180,000 clones, more than 70% of which are singletons, and 5% to 8% rests with the top ten. The sample consisted of PBMCs or T cells enriched from blood (not recorded which). This TCR was recovered from a man aged 35 to 55 who had recovered from COVID-19. The V and J genes are TRBV11-2 and TRBJ1-6; 7 bases line up with TRBD1. Written as DNA, the CDR3 is TGTGCCAGCAGCGTCACAGGGGCGGATTCACCCCTCCACTTT. The encoded protein is CASSVTGADSPLHF.